The entry that follows covers one T cell receptor beta chain sequence. No antigen is known for it. These data originate in a study of T cell responses to AZD1222 COVID-19 vaccine. Assay: immunoSEQ multiplex PCR; the TCRdb copy retains only in-frame clones and omits some. The table includes around 140,000 clones, 90% to 95% detected once. With 3 bases removed from V and 0 bases from J, the gap between germline ends came to 9 bases. The CDR3 length is 14 residues. Germline V gene data show CDR1 as SGHNT and CDR2 as YENEEA. Study results and caveats: After the peak T cell response, and only then, were repertoires sampled. Just a handful of AZD1222 recipients were seropositive at baseline. A reported finding is that nearly half of spike-specific TCRs target unmutated variant regions.

The source of this sequence is an adult who received the AZD1222 COVID-19 vaccine. The source was peripheral blood, collected 28 days after the second AZD1222 dose. The V call is TRBV11-3, the J call TRBJ2-7, with D possibly TRBD1 on 5 matching bases. CDR3 sequence: CASSFRQFSYEQYF. In DNA, the CDR3 is TGTGCCAGCAGCTTCAGACAGTTCTCCTACGAGCAGTACTTC. Complete variable domain (other parts from reference TRBV11-3 and TRBJ2-7): EAGVVQSPRYKIIEKKQPVAFWCNPISGHNTLYWYLQNLGQGPELLIRYENEEAVDDSQLPKDRFSAERLKGVDSTLKIQPAELGDSAVYLCASSFRQFSYEQYFGPGTRLTVT.